This TCR beta chain was retrieved from a study of cytomegalovirus exposure and HLA in healthy donors (TCRdb year 2017). A note on the overall study: According to an earlier analysis of 587 of the donors, about 170 million T cells yielded 120 million or so unique TCR beta sequences and about 280 Gb of sequence data. In addition to the first cohort of around 670 subjects, a separate validation cohort of approximately 120 different subjects was used. Donor age, sex, ethnicity and CMV serostatus were compiled together with the repertoire data. The T cell repertoires of 670 or so subjects were profiled by immunosequencing and related to cytomegalovirus serostatus. HLA typing covered class I and class II loci at four-digit resolution. The later analysis used no new phenotypic data to find candidate immune exposures, relying instead on TCR beta sequences and their occurrence across donors. An early release that covered about 600 HLA-typed donors contained approximately 300 gigabases of sequencing data and tens of millions of unique TCR sequences. Of the roughly 390 genotyped donors, 65% to 90% fell in the genetic ancestry cluster associated with self-reported Caucasian donors. All discovery cohort repertoires had been generated on a single sequencing platform. Because of strong linkage in the cohort, roughly 5 DR-DQ haplotypes were treated as single units for association and clustering. The number of donors typed differed by locus, with roughly 620-640 for A, B, C, DRB1 and DQB1, around 520 for DQA1, 606 for DPA1, and some 440 for DPB1. To study patterns of TCR occurrence, a later analysis re-analyzed previously published TCR beta repertoires from 500 to 850 donors and added high-resolution HLA genotyping. Among 300 to 500 genotyped donors of the cohort, an average of around 240,000 unique TCR beta nucleotide sequences was sequenced per donor, of which about 18% were non-productive. In a later genetic analysis, genome-wide SNP genotypes for about three fifths of the roughly 670 donors were used, and that subset was treated as a discovery cohort. In an earlier analysis of 587 of the donors, high-throughput TCR beta sequencing was used to judge whether each TCR beta V gene segment behaved as functional or pseudogenic. The study aimed to test whether cataloging public T cell receptors could reveal signatures of past pathogen exposure. To predict cytomegalovirus infection status, the study brought together high-throughput TCR immunosequencing, statistical association of individual TCRs with disease status, and machine learning. On the study overall, not on this receptor specifically: According to a later analysis, TCR association rates differed among HLA loci, with DRB1 alleles showing the most associated TCRs and HLA-C alleles showing the fewest. Some IMGT-functional V segments, including TRBV6-2 and TRBV6-3, could not be distinguished by the 87-base-pair reads and were therefore excluded. A further reported finding was that TCR beta sequences accurately predicted the HLA-A and HLA-B alleles for most subjects in the first cohort. A later analysis reported that several top co-occurrence clusters appeared linked to parvovirus B19, influenza, CMV and Epstein-Barr virus. In vitro tests confirmed that a few of the cytomegalovirus-associated TCR beta chains recognize cytomegalovirus antigens. When HLA alleles, especially DR and DQ, strongly co-occurred, TCR associations were difficult to assign to individual alleles. A later analysis associated 16,951 TCR beta sequences with specific HLA alleles at a false discovery rate of 0.05. The classifier was reported to diagnose cytomegalovirus status with high specificity and sensitivity in both the original and validation cohorts. In the study, roughly 160 TCR beta chains were listed as associated with cytomegalovirus. Compared with the 666-donor mean, donors in an Asian-associated ancestry cluster had fewer N-insertions in productive TCRs, according to a later genetic analysis. In a later analysis, HLA-associated TCR beta chains were found to be more clonally expanded and to have lower generation probabilities than equally common non-associated chains. Roughly uniform sequencing depth across donors was assumed in presence/absence analyses, although this assumption may not hold. The authors suggested that the approach could potentially be extended to other disease states and immunological phenotypes. The sequencing pipeline was judged likely to have produced a cluster of highly shared sequence variants as a technical artifact. In a later genetic analysis, a missense DCLRE1C variant was associated with V-gene and J-gene trimming of TCR beta chains, and the association was replicated in an independent cohort. In this cohort, only TCR beta chains were sequenced, and detectable features were limited by the absence of alpha or paired-chain data. Because HLA typing was unavailable for some donors at each locus, only the typed subset was used in association tests. Most TCR sequences were observed very rarely across donors, whereas some public TCRs were present in many individuals. Broadly in line with IMGT annotations, most TCR beta V segments showed up in productive rearrangements about 87% or about 30% of the time in an earlier analysis of around 600 of the donors. CMV serostatus was the only immune exposure information available for the cohort. Correlated functional status among segregating V segments might be attributable to linkage disequilibrium, but an unknown experimental factor could not be ruled out. The earlier analysis of nearly 600 of the donors excluded 15 to 20 rarely observed V segments, including chromosome 9 orphons, because counts were too low. According to a later analysis, most CMV-associated TCR beta chains appeared to be HLA-restricted, and the HLA associations seemed to be driven largely by CMV exposure.

Libraries were built with the immunoSEQ multiplex PCR assay. For the multiplex PCR, a mixture combining 60 forward primers for TCR Vbeta segments and 13 reverse primers for TCR Jbeta segments was used. A multiplex PCR assay on genomic DNA amplified the CDR3 region of rearranged TCR beta genes. The Illumina HiSeq System was used to sequence the amplified TCR beta libraries as 87-base-pair reads. As for the authors' bioinformatics: A later analysis counted approximately 76 million unique TCR beta chains across the 650 to 800 repertoires, and some 11 million of these chains were shared by at least two donors. A nearest-neighbor algorithm error-corrected the raw reads and collapsed the reads into unique sequences, merging closely related sequences to remove PCR and sequencing errors. To assign V, D and J gene segments, CDR3 sequences were aligned to IMGT reference sequences. Each retained sequence needed at least a six-nucleotide match to both a V gene segment and a J gene segment. A rearrangement counted as productive if the CDR3 had no stop codons and remained in frame with V and J, and every other rearrangement counted as non-productive. CDR3 was defined by IMGT convention, running from the second conserved V-encoded cysteine to the conserved J-encoded phenylalanine. Sequences without an unambiguous match to a single V gene segment were excluded from the earlier analysis of several hundred of the donors. In an earlier analysis of a few hundred of the donors, V segments were called functional above 56.7% productive rearrangements and were called segregating when the between-donor standard deviation exceeded 5%. To diagnose cytomegalovirus status from the catalog of TCR beta chain sequences, a statistical classification framework was built. In a later analysis, TCR nucleotide sequences were compared against IMGT/GENE-DB human TR gene sequences so that V and J genes could be assigned. Using the TCRdist pipeline, a later analysis assigned CDR3 sequences along with most-parsimonious VDJ recombination scenarios. In a later analysis, each TCR beta chain was defined by its CDR3 amino acid sequence together with its V-gene family, and reads without a unique V-gene family were excluded. As a way to deal with suspected cross-contamination and a sequencing artifact, a later analysis dropped 450 to 700 nucleotide sequences that were highly shared and had low generation probability. For each public chain, a later analysis derived a clonal expansion index from normalized ranks of inferred template counts within each repertoire. Generation probabilities in a later analysis came from a VDJ recombination model fitted to out-of-frame rearrangements, and those results were checked against IGoR. In a later analysis, TCR-TCR, TCR-HLA and TCR-CMV co-occurrence was scored with hypergeometric tests, and a repertoire-size bias correction was applied to TCR pairs. To estimate false discovery rates, a later analysis permuted the HLA or CMV assignments 20 times. In a later analysis, co-occurring TCRs were grouped using DBSCAN, and TCRdist sequence similarity was added for clustering within HLA-allele-positive subsets. Co-occurrence clustering excluded repertoires with fewer than 30,000 or more than 120,000 public chains, plus five with anomalous nucleotide sharing. This is the immuneACCESS table as TCRdb keeps it, with only in-frame sequences that have V and J called. A part of the clones is gone; compared with another copy, unresolved V genes explain less than half, and the rest is unexplained. D and trimming come from the DNA, and the V and J calls and clone size come from that table. The sample profile shows approximately 200,000 clones; around 77% of them were found once. The top ten clones comprise 1.5% to 2% of the sample.

Concerning this clone itself: Its antigen has not been determined. No much larger clonotype is one base removed from it; base qualities were not supplied.

The cohort consisted of 600 or so healthy bone marrow donors. All cohort members were sampled while nominally healthy, although unrecorded immune exposures were likely present. The donor was CMV seronegative and belonged to the group of 380 or so seronegative cohort members. Every donor gave a peripheral blood sample, and the peripheral blood mononuclear cells from that sample were used for TCR beta sequencing. The Qiagen DNeasy Blood Extraction Kit was used to extract genomic DNA from the blood cell samples. The germline V gene yields SGHRS for CDR1 and YFSETQ for CDR2. V is cut back by 2 bases and J by 8 bases, with 4 bases in the junction unmatched. From cysteine to phenylalanine, the CDR3 is 14 amino acids long. The retained sequence is limited to the CDR3, 42 bases, with the frame set at the first base.

Sequences were obtained from PBMCs. This sequence originates from a man aged 25 to 40 in good health and CMV-seronegative. The V gene is TRBV5-1 and the J gene is TRBJ2-1; 10 junctional bases match TRBD2. The DNA is as follows: TGCGCCAGCAGCTTACTTGGGACTAGCGATGAGCAGTTCTTC. This sequence encodes CASSLLGTSDEQFF.